Below are 13 T cell receptor beta chains sequenced from a single sample in a study of Graves' ophthalmopathy and Graves' hyperthyroidism. RNA transcripts yielded amplified TCR beta CDR3 regions. First-round RT-PCR relied on HTBI primers, and a second-round multiplex PCR came next. MiXCR, applied by TCRdb to the multiplex PCR reads, yields one record per CDR3 protein. The data contain almost 750,000 distinct CDR3 sequences, 40% of them singletons. The specimen sequenced was peripheral blood. These receptors were collected from an adult man with Graves' ophthalmopathy.

This sequence joins TRBV25-1 and TRBJ1-2; 9 bases are a match to TRBD1. The ends lost 6 bases at V and 1 base at J; junction bases unmatched: 9. The CDR3 totals 16 residues. The V gene's germline CDR1 is MGHDK and CDR2 SYGVNS. The CDR3 region is CASSLTGQGINYGYTF. The CDR3 DNA reads as TGTGCCAGCAGCTTGACCGGACAGGGGATTAACTATGGCTACACCTTC.

On this clonotype: A single base separates this from a much larger clone, so it may be a read error. CDR3 loop: CAGSQVYEQYF. CDR3 bases: TGTGCCGGCAGCCAGGTTTACGAGCAGTACTTC. The chain carries TRBV7-9 and TRBJ2-7; D gene unclear. Germline V lookup: CDR1 SEHNR, CDR2 FQNEAQ (reference sequence). The CDR3 length is 11 residues.

Details on this clonotype: No conserved phenylalanine or tryptophan ends this CDR3, so it is likely a read error. The chain has TRBV20-1 and TRBJ1-1; no clear D. V lost 0 bases, J lost 1 base, and 6 bases lay in between. Germline loops: CDR1 DFQATT, CDR2 SNEGSKA (reference sequence). The CDR3 extends over 13 amino acids. This CDR3 is CSARDLQNTEAFL. The DNA for the CDR3 is TGCAGTGCTAGAGATTTACAGAACACTGAAGCTTTCCTT.

The CDR3 protein is CASSLDLGQLSAYGYTF. The DNA of the CDR3 is TGTGCCAGCAGCTTAGACCTGGGACAGCTCAGTGCCTATGGCTACACCTTC. The chain combines TRBV7-9 with TRBJ1-2, with 7 bases lining up with TRBD1. The germline CDR1 and CDR2 sequences are SEHNR and FQNEAQ (reference sequence). The V and J ends lost 1 base and 4 bases, in that order; junction bases with no gene match: 12. The CDR3 is made up of 17 amino acids.

V usage is TRBV7-2 and J usage is TRBJ2-7, with D possibly TRBD1 on 7 matching bases. CDR3 length: 16 amino acids. V lost 2 bases, J lost 2 bases, and 16 bases lay in between. CDR1 SGHTA and CDR2 FQGNSA come from the germline V gene. CDR3 DNA sequence: TGTGCCAGCAGCTTATATGGGGGGCAGGGGGCCTACGAGCAGTACTTC. Its translation: CASSLYGGQGAYEQYF.

The CDR3 region is CAISVEGSAYSNQPQHF. In DNA, the CDR3 is TGTGCCATCAGTGTGGAGGGTTCCGCTTATAGCAATCAGCCCCAGCATTTT. The V and J genes are TRBV10-3 and TRBJ1-5, with D unclear. Per the germline V gene, CDR1 is ENHRY and CDR2 is SYGVKD. Trimming shortened V by 4 bases and J by 0 bases, and 16 bases separated the two germline ends. There are 17 residues in the CDR3.

This sequence joins TRBV24-1 and TRBJ1-2; D perhaps matches TRBD1 (6 bases). The CDR3 covers 14 residues. The germline CDR1 and CDR2 sequences are KGHDR and SFDVKD. Trimming stripped 7 bases from V and 7 bases from J, with 18 bases between. CDR3 coding DNA: TGTGCCACCAGCAGGATAACAGGGTATGGTGGCTACACCTTC. Its protein is CATSRITGYGGYTF.

Comment on this clonotype: Given the absence of the conserved phenylalanine or tryptophan at the CDR3 end, a read error is likely. This rearrangement joins TRBV7-2 to TRBJ2-7, with unresolved D. Per the germline V gene, CDR1 is SGHTA and CDR2 is FQGNSA. V lost 2 bases and J 3 bases, leaving 8 bases between the germline ends. CDR3 size: 13 residues. The CDR3 DNA follows: TGTGCCAGCAGCTTACCTGTCATCTACGAGCAGTACCTC. It codes for CASSLPVIYEQYL.

Worth noting for this clonotype: This may be a read error, as it is one base from a much larger clone. The chain recombines TRBV7-8 with TRBJ2-7; 10 bases are shared with TRBD2. Germline-derived CDR1 and CDR2 are SGHVS and FQNEAQ. CDR3 length equals 16 residues. The V and J ends lost 0 bases and 5 bases, in that order; junction bases with no gene match: 7. The CDR3 here is CASSLAAASGSHEQYF. In nucleotides, the CDR3 is TGTGCCAGCAGCTTAGCGGCGGCTAGCGGGAGCCACGAGCAGTACTTC.

This clonotype occurred once. The V and J genes are TRBV2 and TRBJ2-2, with 8 bases that match TRBD2. The CDR3 length is 14 residues. V lost 6 bases to trimming and J lost 4 bases; unmatched junction nucleotides: 4. The germline V gene encodes CDR1 SNHLY and CDR2 FYNNEI. This CDR3 is CASSYGLATGELFF. The CDR3 nucleotides read TGTGCCAGCAGCTACGGACTAGCCACCGGGGAGCTGTTTTTT.

J is TRBJ2-5 and V is TRBV20-1, with D possibly matching TRBD2 (6 bases). This CDR3 is built from 14 residues. Germline values: CDR1 DFQATT, CDR2 SNEGSKA (reference sequence). With 4 bases removed from V and 5 bases from J, the gap between germline ends came to 17 bases. For the CDR3, the DNA is TGCAGTGCTATACCGGGTCGGGGGTGGGAGACCCAGTACTTC. Its translation: CSAIPGRGWETQYF.

This rearrangement joins TRBV7-9 to TRBJ2-5; D gene uncertain. The CDR3 has 12 residues. The V and J ends lost 1 base and 7 bases respectively, with 7 bases between them. CDR1 is SEHNR and CDR2 is FQNEAQ in the germline V gene (reference sequence). The CDR3 loop is CASSLDLGTQYF. The CDR3 region has the DNA TGTGCCAGCAGCTTAGATTTGGGGACCCAGTACTTC.

This chain joins TRBV29-1 and TRBJ2-1; 12 nucleotides agree with TRBD2. V gave up 0 bases and J gave up 5 bases; unmatched junction bases: 8. CDR3 length: 17 amino acids. CDR1 and CDR2 from the germline V gene are SQVTM and ANQGSEA. DNA of the CDR3: TGCAGCGTTGAAGAGAGTACTAGCGGGGGGTCCGACAATGAGCAGTTCTTC. It translates to CSVEESTSGGSDNEQFF.